This T cell receptor (beta chain) emerged from a study of blood T cell repertoires in COVID-19 (TCRdb year 2020). Broadly, across the study: Samples covering the acute and convalescent phases of COVID-19 were provided by collaborators in the United States, Italy and Spain. The prospective study material was composed of cDNA or gDNA derived from T cells, B-cell-depleted T cells, or PBMCs. Where HLA class I and class II types were available, the types were taken from metadata supplied by the sample provider, not from assay-based typing. The repertoires were released in a freely available public database meant as a resource for research on the immune response to SARS-CoV-2. A de-identified subject ID, COVID-19 status, age in years and sex were almost always included in the sample metadata. Subjects who had been exposed to COVID-19, were actively infected with it, or had recovered from it provided the deeply sampled blood TCRbeta repertoires that made up the dataset. The samples were drawn from two sources: the first 160 participants of the ongoing ImmuneRACE study, and 1,200 or so subjects contributed by 6 global collaborators.

One collaborating source in Seattle enrolled patients while the patients were actively infected and followed the patients over time throughout the course of disease. Each collaborating institution followed its own protocols to collect whole blood in K2EDTA tubes. For TCRbeta analysis, collaborator samples were shipped as frozen whole blood, as isolated PBMCs, or as DNA extracted from either sample type. Here is what the overall study found, with its caveats: The amount of clinical and demographic metadata varied by source and participant and was provided uncurated.

Comment on this clone: What this receptor recognizes is not known. Base qualities are not provided; no much larger clone lies one nucleotide away.

The immunoSEQ Assay, a bias-controlled multiplex PCR, was used to amplify TCRbeta CDR3 regions from genomic DNA. The source study handled its data this way. The number of nucleated cells in each sample was estimated from the amplification of reference gene primers within the assay. To quantify the absolute abundance of each unique TCRbeta CDR3 rearrangement, sequence reads were collapsed and filtered. For each sample, productive Simpson clonality was calculated as the square root of Simpson's diversity index across productive rearrangements. The immuneACCESS repertoire file appears here via TCRdb, limited to in-frame rearrangements. These files lack a portion of the clones; in checked studies, under half of the deficit traces to unresolved V genes, and the cause of the others is not known. Clone size and the V and J calls come from that table; the DNA yielded D and trimming. This sample comprises more than 300,000 clones, 88% of them detected only once. The ten largest clones capture 7.3% of the sample.

The germline ends are 10 bases apart after V is trimmed by 5 bases and J by 2 bases. Spanning cysteine to phenylalanine, the CDR3 consists of 13 amino acids. Solely the CDR3 DNA is kept, with 39 bases framed from the first base. This sequence uses TRBV12-3 or TRBV12-4 and TRBJ2-7; TRBD1 is a weak D gene call, 5 bases matching. The sample was peripheral blood. This TCR was sampled from a woman in her 70s with COVID-19, enrolled during active disease. DNA sequence: TGTGCCAGCAGTATTAGACAGACCTACGAGCAGTACTTC. Its translation is CASSIRQTYEQYF.